The clone carrying this TCR beta chain has only one observation. Its antigen is unknown. It was with 60 Vbeta and 13 Jbeta primers that the PCR ran. Method: immunoSEQ multiplex PCR; TCRdb's copy keeps in-frame clones and lacks some. The table shows some 200,000 clones, with 70% to 85% occurring only once. These data come from a study of cytomegalovirus exposure and HLA in healthy donors. Whole-study results and caveats: The analysis excluded some indistinguishable V segments, including TRBV6-2 and TRBV6-3. About 87% or about 30% of the time was how often most TCR beta V segments were productive, according to an earlier analysis.

Losses at the gene ends were 2 bases for V and 4 bases for J; bases not matched to a gene: 9. This CDR3 contains 16 residues. Germline V gene lookup returns CDR1 SGHVS and CDR2 FNYEAQ. The clonotype originates from a woman aged 55-69 years in good health and CMV-seropositive. Sample: PBMCs. This chain uses TRBV7-6 with TRBJ2-5; 8 nucleotides line up with TRBD1. DNA for the CDR3: TGTGCCAGCAGCTTACCTTCTCAGGGGGCGGGAGAGACCCAGTACTTC. This translates into CASSLPSQGAGETQYF.